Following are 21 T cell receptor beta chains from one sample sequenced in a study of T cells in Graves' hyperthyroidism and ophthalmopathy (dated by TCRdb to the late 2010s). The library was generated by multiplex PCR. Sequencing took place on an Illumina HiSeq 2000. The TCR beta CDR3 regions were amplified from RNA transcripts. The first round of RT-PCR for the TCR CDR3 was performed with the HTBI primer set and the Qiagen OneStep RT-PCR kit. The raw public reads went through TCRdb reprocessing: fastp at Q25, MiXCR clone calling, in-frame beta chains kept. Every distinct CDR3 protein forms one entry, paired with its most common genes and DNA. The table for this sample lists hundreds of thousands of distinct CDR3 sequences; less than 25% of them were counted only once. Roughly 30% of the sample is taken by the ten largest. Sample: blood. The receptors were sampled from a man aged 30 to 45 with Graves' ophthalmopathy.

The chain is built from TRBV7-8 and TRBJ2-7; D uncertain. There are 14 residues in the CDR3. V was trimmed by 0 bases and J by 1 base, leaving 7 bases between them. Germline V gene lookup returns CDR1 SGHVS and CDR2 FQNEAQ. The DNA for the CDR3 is TGTGCCAGCAGCTTAGCGGTGGGATCCTACGAGCAGTACTTC. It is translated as CASSLAVGSYEQYF.

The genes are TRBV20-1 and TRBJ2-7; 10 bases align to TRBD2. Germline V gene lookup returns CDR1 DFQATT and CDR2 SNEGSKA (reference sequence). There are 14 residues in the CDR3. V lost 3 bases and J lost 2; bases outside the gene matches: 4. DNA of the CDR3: TGCAGTGCTAGGCCTACTAGCGGGACCTACGAGCAGTACTTC. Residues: CSARPTSGTYEQYF.

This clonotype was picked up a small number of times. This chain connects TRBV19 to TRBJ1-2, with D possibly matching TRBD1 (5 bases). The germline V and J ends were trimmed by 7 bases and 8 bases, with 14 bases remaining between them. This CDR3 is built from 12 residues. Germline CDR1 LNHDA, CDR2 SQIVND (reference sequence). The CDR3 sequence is CASMGQTSGYTF. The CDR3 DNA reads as TGTGCCAGTATGGGGCAGACGAGCGGCTACACCTTC. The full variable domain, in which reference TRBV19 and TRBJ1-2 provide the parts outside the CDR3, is DGGITQSPKYLFRKEGQNVTLSCEQNLNHDAMYWYRQDPGQGLRLIYYSQIVNDFQKGDIAEGYSVSREKKESFPLTVTSAQKNPTAFYLCASMGQTSGYTFGSGTRLTVV.

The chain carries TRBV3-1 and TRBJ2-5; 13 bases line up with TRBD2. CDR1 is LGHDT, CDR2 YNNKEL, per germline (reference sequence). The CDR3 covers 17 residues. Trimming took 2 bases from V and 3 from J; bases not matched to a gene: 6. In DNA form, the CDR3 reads TGTGCCAGCAGCCAACTGGGGACTAGCGGGAAAGAAGAGACCCAGTACTTC. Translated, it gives CASSQLGTSGKEETQYF.

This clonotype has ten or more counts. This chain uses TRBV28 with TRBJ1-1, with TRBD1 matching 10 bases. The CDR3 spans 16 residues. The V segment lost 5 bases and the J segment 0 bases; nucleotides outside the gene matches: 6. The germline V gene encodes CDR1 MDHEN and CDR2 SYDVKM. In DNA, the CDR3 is TGTGCCAGCAGTCCCTGGACAGGGGGAATGAACACTGAAGCTTTCTTT. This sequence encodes CASSPWTGGMNTEAFF.

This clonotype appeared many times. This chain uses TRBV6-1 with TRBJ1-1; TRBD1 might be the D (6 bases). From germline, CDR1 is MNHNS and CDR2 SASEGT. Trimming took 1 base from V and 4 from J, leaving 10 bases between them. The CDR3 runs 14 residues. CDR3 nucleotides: TGTGCCAGCAGTGAAGAGGGGGACCGCACTGAAGCTTTCTTT. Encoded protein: CASSEEGDRTEAFF.

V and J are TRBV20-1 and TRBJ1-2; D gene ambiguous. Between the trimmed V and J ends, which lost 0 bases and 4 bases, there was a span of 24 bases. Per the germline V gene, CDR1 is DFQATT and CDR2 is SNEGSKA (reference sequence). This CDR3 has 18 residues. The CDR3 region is CSAREKQPKWSRVYGYTF. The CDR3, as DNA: TGCAGTGCTAGAGAGAAACAACCTAAATGGTCCCGCGTCTATGGCTACACCTTC.

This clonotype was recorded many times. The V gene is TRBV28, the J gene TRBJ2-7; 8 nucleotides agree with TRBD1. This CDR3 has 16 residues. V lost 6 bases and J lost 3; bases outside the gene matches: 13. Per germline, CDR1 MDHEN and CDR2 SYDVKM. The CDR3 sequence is CASREFSGTGDYEQYF. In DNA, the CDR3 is TGTGCCAGCAGAGAATTTTCCGGGACAGGAGACTACGAGCAGTACTTC. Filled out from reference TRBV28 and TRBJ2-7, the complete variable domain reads DVKVTQSSRYLVKRTGEKVFLECVQDMDHENMFWYRQDPGLGLRLIYFSYDVKMKEKGDIPEGYSVSREKKERFSLILESASTNQTSMYLCASREFSGTGDYEQYFGPGTRLTVT.

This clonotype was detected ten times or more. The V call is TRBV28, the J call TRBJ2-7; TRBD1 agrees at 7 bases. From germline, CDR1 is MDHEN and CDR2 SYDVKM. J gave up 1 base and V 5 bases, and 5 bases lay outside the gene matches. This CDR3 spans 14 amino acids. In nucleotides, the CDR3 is TGTGCCAGCAGTCGACAGGGTGGATCCTACGAGCAGTACTTC. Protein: CASSRQGGSYEQYF.

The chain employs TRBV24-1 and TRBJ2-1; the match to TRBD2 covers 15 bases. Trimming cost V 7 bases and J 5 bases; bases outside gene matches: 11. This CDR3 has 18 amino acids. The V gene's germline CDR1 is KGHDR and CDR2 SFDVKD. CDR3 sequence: CATSFPGLAGGRDNEQFF. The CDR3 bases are TGTGCCACCAGCTTCCCGGGACTAGCGGGAGGAAGAGACAATGAGCAGTTCTTC.

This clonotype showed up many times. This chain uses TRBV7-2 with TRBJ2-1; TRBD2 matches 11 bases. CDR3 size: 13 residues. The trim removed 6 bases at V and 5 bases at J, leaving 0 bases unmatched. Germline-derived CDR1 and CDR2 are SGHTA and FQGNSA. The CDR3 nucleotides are TGTGCCAGCAGGGGACTAGCGGACAATGAGCAGTTCTTC. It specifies CASRGLADNEQFF.

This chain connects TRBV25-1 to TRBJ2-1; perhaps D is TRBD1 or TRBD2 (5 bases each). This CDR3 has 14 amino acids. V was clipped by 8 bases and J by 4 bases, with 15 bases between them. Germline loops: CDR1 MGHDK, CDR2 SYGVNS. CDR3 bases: TGTGCCAGCGGTGTTGTGGGACCATACAATGAGCAGTTCTTC. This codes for CASGVVGPYNEQFF.

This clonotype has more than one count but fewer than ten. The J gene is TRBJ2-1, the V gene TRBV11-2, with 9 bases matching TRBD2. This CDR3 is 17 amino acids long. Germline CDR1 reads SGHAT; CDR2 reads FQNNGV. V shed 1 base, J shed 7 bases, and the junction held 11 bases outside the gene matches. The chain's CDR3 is CASSLAGSGRRVNEQFF. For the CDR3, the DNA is TGTGCCAGCAGCTTAGCAGGTAGCGGGAGAAGAGTAAATGAGCAGTTCTTC.

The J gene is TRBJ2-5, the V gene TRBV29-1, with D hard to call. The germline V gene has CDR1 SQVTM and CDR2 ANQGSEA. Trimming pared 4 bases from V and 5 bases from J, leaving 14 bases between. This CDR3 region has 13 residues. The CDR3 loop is CSVGPRFLETQYF. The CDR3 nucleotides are TGCAGCGTTGGGCCCCGGTTTTTGGAGACCCAGTACTTC.

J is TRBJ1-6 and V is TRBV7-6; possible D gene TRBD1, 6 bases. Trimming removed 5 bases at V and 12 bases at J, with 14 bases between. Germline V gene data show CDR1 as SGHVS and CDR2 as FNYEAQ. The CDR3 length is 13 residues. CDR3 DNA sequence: TGTGCCAGCAGCCTCGGACAGTATCGACCCCTCCACTTT. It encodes CASSLGQYRPLHF.

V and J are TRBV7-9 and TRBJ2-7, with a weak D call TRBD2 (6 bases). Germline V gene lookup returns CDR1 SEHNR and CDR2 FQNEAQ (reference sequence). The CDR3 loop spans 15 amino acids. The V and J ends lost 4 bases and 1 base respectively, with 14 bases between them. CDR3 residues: CASSSGLSGSYEQYF. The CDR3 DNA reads TGTGCCAGCAGCTCGGGACTCTCGGGGTCCTACGAGCAGTACTTC.

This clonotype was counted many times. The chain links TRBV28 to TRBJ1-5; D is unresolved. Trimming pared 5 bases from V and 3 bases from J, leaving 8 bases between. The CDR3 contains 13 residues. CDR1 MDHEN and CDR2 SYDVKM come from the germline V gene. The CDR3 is CASSPRTNQPQHF. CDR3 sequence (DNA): TGTGCCAGCAGTCCACGGACCAATCAGCCCCAGCATTTT.

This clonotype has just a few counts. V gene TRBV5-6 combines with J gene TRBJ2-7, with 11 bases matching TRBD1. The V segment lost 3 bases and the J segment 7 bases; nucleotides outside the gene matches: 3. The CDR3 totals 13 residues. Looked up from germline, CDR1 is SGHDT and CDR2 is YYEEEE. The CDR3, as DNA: TGTGCCAGCAGCTACGGGACAGGGGGTGAGCAGTACTTC. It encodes CASSYGTGGEQYF.

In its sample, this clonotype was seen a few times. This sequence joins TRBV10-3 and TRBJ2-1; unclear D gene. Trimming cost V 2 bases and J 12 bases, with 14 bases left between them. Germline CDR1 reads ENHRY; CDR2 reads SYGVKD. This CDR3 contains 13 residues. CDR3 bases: TGTGCCATCAGTGAGACTGACCCTAACGGGCAGTTCTTC. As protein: CAISETDPNGQFF.

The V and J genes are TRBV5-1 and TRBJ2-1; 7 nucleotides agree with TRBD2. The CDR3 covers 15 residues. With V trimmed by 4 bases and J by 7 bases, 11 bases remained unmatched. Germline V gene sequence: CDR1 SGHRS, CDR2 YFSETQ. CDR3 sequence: CASSHDAGSGNEQFF. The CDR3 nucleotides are TGCGCCAGCAGCCACGACGCGGGTAGCGGGAATGAGCAGTTCTTC.

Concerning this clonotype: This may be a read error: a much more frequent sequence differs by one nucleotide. In DNA, the CDR3 is TGTGCCAGCAGCCGACTACAGGGGGGAAGAGACGCGCAGTACTTC. The encoded protein is CASSRLQGGRDAQYF. V and J are TRBV11-1 and TRBJ2-5, with TRBD1 identical over 8 bases. This CDR3 is built from 15 residues. CDR1 SGHAT and CDR2 FQDESV come from the germline V gene (reference sequence). Unmatched junction bases numbered 16, after V lost 5 bases and J lost 11 bases.